This TCR beta chain was profiled in a study of blood T cell repertoires in COVID-19. The wider study: Whether acute or convalescent, the COVID-19 samples came from the United States, Italy and Spain.

In the source study's methods: Estimation of nucleated cell counts relied on the amplification of reference gene primers. Sequencing was performed with immunoSEQ multiplex PCR; in TCRdb, only in-frame clones are kept and a portion is missing. V and J calls and clone size follow that table, whereas D and trimming were derived from the DNA. Among under 140,000 clones listed, about 72% were seen once. CDR3 length: 17 residues. Germline-derived CDR1 and CDR2 are SGHTA and FQGTGA. J was trimmed by 4 bases and V by 4 bases; bases with no gene match: 6. The genes are TRBV7-3 and TRBJ2-5; 16 nucleotides match TRBD2. The TCR sequence derives from a woman between 55 and 75 years old with acute or convalescent COVID-19. The sample taken for sequencing was peripheral blood. The CDR3 region is CASSSGTSGGARETQYF. CDR3 bases: TGTGCCAGCAGCTCGGGGACTAGCGGGGGGGCAAGAGAGACCCAGTACTTC.